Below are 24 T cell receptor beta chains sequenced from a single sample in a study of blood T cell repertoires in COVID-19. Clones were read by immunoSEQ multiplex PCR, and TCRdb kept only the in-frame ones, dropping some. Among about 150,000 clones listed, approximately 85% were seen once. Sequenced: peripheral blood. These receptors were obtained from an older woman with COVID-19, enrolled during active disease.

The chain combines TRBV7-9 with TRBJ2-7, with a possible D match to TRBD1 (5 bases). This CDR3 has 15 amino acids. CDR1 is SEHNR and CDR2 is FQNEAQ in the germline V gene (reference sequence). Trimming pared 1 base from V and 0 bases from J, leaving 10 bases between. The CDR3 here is CASSLGQLSSYEQYF. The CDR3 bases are TGTGCCAGCAGCTTAGGACAGTTAAGCTCCTACGAGCAGTACTTC.

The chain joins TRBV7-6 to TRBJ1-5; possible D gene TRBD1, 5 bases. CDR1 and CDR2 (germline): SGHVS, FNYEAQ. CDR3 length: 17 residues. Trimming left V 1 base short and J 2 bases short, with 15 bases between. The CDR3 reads CASSLEQVIKGNQPQHF. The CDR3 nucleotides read TGTGCCAGCAGCTTAGAACAGGTGATTAAGGGCAATCAGCCCCAGCATTTT.

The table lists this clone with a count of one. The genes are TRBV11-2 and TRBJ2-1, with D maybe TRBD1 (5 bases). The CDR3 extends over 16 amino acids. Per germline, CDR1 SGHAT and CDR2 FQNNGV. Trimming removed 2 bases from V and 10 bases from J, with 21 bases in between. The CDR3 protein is CASSLLASGIKTEQFF. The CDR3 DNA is TGTGCCAGCAGCTTACTCGCGTCAGGGATCAAGACGGAGCAGTTCTTC.

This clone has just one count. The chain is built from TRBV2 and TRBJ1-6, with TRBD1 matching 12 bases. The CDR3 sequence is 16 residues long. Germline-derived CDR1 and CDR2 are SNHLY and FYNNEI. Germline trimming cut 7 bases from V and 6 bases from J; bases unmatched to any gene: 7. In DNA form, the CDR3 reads TGTGCCAGCATTCCGGGACAGGGGGCCCGTAATTCACCCCTCCACTTT. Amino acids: CASIPGQGARNSPLHF.

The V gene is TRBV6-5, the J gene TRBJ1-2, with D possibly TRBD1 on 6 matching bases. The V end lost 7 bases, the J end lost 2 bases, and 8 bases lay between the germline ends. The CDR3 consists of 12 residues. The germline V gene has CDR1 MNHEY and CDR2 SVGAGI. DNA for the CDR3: TGTGCCAGCACCACAGGGAACTATGGCTACACCTTC. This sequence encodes CASTTGNYGYTF.

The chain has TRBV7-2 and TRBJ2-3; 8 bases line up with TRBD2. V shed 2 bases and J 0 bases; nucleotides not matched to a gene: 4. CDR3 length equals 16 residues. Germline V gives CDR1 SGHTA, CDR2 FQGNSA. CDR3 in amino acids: CASSLKLADSTDTQYF. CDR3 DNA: TGTGCCAGCAGCTTAAAACTAGCGGATAGCACAGATACGCAGTATTTT.

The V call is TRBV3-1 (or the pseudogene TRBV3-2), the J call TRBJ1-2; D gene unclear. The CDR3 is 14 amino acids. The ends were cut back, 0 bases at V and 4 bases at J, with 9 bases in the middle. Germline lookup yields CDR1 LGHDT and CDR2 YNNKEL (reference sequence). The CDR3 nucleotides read TGTGCCAGCAGCCAAGATCGAGTTTTCTATGGCTACACCTTC. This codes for CASSQDRVFYGYTF.

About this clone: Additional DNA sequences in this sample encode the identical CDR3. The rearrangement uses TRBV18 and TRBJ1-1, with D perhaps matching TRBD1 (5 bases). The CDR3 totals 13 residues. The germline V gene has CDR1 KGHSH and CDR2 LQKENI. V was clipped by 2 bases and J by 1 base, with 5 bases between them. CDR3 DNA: TGTGCCAGCTCACCAGGACAGAACACTGAAGCTTTCTTT. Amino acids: CASSPGQNTEAFF.

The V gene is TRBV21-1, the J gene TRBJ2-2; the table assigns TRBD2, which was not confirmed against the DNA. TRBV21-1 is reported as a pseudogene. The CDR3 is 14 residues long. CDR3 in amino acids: CASSFRVNTGELFF. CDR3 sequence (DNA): TGTGCCAGCAGTTTCCGGGTTAACACCGGGGAGCTGTTTTTT.

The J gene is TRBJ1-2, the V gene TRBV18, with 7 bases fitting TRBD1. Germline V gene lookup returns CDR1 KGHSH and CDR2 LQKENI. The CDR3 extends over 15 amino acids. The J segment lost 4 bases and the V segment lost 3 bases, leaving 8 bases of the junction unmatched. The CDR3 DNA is TGTGCCAGCTCACCTTACGCAGACAGGGTCTATGGCTACACCTTC. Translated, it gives CASSPYADRVYGYTF.

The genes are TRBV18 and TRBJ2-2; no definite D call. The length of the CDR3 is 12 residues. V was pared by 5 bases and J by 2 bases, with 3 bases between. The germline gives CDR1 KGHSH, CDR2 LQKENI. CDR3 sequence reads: CASSSNTGELFF. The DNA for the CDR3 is TGTGCCAGCTCATCTAACACCGGGGAGCTGTTTTTT.

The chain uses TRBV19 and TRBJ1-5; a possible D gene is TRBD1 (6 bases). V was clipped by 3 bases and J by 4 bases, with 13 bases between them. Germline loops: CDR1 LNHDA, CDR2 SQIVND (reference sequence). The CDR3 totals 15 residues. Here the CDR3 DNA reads TGTGCCAGTAGTATTGCGGACAGACGAAATCAGCCCCAGCATTTT. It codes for CASSIADRRNQPQHF.

CDR3 protein: CASSENRGGTGELFF. The CDR3 region has the DNA TGCGCCAGCAGTGAGAACAGGGGGGGCACCGGGGAGCTGTTTTTT. This chain uses TRBV10-1 with TRBJ2-2, with D perhaps matching TRBD1 (8 bases). V lost 2 bases and J lost 4, with 11 bases in between. The CDR3 consists of 15 residues. Germline loops: CDR1 WNHNN, CDR2 SYGVQD (reference sequence).

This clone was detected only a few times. CDR3 loop: CASSSMRGGVNQPQHF. Written as DNA, the CDR3 is TGTGCCAGCAGTTCCATGCGGGGGGGAGTGAATCAGCCCCAGCATTTT. This chain joins TRBV6-5 and TRBJ1-5; TRBD1 is a possible D gene (5 bases). Per germline, CDR1 MNHEY and CDR2 SVGAGI. V gave up 4 bases and J gave up 4 bases, with 17 bases separating them. This CDR3 is 16 amino acids long.

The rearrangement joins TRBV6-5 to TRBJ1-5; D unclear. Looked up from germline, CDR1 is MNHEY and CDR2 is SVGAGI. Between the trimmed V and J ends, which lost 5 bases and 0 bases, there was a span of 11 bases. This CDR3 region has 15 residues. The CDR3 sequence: CASSLSVDSNQPQHF. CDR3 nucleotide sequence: TGTGCCAGCAGTCTCTCGGTCGATAGCAATCAGCCCCAGCATTTT.

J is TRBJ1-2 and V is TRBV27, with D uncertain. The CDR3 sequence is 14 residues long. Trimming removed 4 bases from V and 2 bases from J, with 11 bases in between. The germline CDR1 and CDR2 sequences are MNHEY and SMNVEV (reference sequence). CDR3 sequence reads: CASSYNGLNYGYTF. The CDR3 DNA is TGTGCCAGCAGTTATAATGGTCTAAACTATGGCTACACCTTC.

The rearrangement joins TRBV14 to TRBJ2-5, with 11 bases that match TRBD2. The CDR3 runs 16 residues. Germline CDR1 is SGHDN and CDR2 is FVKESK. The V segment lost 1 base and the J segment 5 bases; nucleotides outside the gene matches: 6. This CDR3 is CASSQGIAGGLETQYF. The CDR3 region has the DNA TGTGCCAGCAGCCAAGGCATAGCGGGGGGGCTGGAGACCCAGTACTTC.

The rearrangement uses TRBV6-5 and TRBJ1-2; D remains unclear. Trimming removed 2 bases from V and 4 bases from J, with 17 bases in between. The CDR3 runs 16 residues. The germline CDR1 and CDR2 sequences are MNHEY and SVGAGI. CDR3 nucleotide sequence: TGTGCCAGCAGTTACCAATCTGCGGGCGGGCGCTATGGCTACACCTTC. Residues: CASSYQSAGGRYGYTF.

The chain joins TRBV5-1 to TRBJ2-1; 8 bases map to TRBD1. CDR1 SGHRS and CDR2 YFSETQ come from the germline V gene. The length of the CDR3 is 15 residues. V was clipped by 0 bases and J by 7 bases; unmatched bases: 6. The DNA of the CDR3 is TGCGCCAGCAGCTTGGCGGGCAGGGGGCTTAATGAGCAGTTCTTC. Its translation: CASSLAGRGLNEQFF.

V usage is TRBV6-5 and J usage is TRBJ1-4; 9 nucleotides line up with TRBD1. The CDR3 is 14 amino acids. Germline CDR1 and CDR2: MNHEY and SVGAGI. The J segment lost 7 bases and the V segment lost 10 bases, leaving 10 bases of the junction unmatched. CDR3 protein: CATYRTGATEKLFF. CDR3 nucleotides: TGTGCCACCTACCGGACAGGGGCGACTGAAAAACTGTTTTTT.

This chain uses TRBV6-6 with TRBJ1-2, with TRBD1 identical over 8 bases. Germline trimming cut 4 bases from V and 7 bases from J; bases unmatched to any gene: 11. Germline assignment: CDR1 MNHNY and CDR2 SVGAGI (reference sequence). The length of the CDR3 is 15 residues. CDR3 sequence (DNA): TGTGCCAGCAGTTCATCATCCTTTGGACAGGGTGGCTACACCTTC. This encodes CASSSSSFGQGGYTF.

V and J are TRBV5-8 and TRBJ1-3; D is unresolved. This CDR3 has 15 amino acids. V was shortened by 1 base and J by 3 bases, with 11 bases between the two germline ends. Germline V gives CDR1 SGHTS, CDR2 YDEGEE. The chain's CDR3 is CASSLMSYSGNTIYF. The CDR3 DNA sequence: TGTGCCAGCAGCTTGATGAGTTACAGTGGAAACACCATATATTTT.

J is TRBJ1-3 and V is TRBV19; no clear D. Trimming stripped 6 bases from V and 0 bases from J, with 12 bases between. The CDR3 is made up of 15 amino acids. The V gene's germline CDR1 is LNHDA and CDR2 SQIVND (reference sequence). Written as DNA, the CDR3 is TGTGCCAGTAGGGATGGGCAGGCCTCTGGAAACACCATATATTTT. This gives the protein CASRDGQASGNTIYF. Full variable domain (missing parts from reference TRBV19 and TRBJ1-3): DGGITQSPKYLFRKEGQNVTLSCEQNLNHDAMYWYRQDPGQGLRLIYYSQIVNDFQKGDIAEGYSVSREKKESFPLTVTSAQKNPTAFYLCASRDGQASGNTIYFGEGSWLTVV.

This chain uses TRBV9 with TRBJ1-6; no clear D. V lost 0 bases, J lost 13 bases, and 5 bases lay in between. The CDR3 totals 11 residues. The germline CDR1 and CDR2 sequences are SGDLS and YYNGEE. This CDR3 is CASSVGGPLHF. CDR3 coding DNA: TGTGCCAGCAGCGTAGGAGGTCCCCTCCACTTT.